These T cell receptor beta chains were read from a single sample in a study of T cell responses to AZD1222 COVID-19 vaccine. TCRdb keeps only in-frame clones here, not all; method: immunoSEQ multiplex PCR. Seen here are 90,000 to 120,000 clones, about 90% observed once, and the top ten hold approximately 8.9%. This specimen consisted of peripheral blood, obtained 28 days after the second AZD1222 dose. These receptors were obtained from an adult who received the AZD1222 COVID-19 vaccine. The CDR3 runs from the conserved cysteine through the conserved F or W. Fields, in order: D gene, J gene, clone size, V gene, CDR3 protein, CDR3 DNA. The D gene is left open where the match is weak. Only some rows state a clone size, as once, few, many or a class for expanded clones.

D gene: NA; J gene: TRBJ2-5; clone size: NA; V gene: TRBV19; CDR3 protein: CASSMAQQRETQYF; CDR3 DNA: TGTGCCAGTAGTATGGCTCAGCAACGAGAGACCCAGTACTTC
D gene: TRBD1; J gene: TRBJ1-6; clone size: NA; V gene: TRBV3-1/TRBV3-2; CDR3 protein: CASSPGQDSSPLHF; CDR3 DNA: TGTGCCAGCAGCCCGGGACAGGATTCTTCACCCCTCCACTTT
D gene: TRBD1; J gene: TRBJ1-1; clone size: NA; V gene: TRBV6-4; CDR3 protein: CASSEVKGAEAFF; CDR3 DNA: TGTGCCAGCAGTGAGGTTAAGGGGGCGGAAGCTTTCTTT
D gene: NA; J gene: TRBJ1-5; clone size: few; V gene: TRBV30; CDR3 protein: CAWSKGLDQPQHF; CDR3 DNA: TGTGCCTGGAGTAAGGGGCTGGATCAGCCCCAGCATTTT
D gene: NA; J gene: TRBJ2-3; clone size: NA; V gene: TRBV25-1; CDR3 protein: CASSPPNSDTQYF; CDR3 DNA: TGTGCCAGCAGTCCCCCAAACTCAGATACGCAGTATTTT
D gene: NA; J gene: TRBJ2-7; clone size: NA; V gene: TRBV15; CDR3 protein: CATSRDLLPSEQYF; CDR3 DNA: TGTGCCACCAGCAGAGATTTGCTCCCCTCCGAGCAGTACTTC
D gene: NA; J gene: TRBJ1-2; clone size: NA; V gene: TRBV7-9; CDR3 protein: CASSFEWGYTF; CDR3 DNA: TGTGCCAGCAGCTTTGAGTGGGGCTACACCTTC
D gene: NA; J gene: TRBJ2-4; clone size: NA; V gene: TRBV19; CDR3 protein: CASSIQGMGFTLEAKNIQYF; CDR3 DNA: TGTGCCAGTAGTATACAGGGGATGGGATTTACTCTCGAAGCCAAAAACATTCAGTACTTC
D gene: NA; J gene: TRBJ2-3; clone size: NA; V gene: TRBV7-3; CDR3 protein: CASSLQAGTDTQYF; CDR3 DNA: TGTGCCAGCAGCTTGCAAGCGGGTACAGATACGCAGTATTTT
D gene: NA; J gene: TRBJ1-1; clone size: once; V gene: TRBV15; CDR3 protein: CATSRNSPGGTEAFF; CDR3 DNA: TGTGCCACCAGCAGAAATAGTCCTGGGGGCACTGAAGCTTTCTTT
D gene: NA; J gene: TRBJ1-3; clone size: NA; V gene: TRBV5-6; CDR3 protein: CASSFRFAGGNTIYF; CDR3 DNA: TGTGCCAGCAGCTTTCGGTTTGCGGGAGGAAACACCATATATTTT
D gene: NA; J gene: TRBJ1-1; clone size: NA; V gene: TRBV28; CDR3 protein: CASSSARDRNTEAFF; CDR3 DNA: TGTGCCAGCAGTTCCGCACGAGACAGGAACACTGAAGCTTTCTTT
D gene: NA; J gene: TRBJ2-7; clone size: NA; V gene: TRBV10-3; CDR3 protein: CAISELWVYEQYF; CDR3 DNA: TGTGCCATCAGTGAGCTCTGGGTCTACGAGCAGTACTTC
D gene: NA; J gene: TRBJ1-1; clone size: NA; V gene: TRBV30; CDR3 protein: CAWRGDGMNTEAFF; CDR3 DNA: TGTGCCTGGAGAGGGGACGGGATGAACACTGAAGCTTTCTTT
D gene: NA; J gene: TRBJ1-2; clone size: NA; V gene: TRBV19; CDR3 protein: CATKTGTLLDYGYTF; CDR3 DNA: TGTGCCACTAAGACTGGGACGTTGTTAGACTATGGCTACACCTTC
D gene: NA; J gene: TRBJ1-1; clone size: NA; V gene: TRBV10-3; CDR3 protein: CAVGGGRVTEAFF; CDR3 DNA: TGTGCCGTCGGGGGGGGGCGCGTCACTGAAGCTTTCTTT